One and the same sample provided the 8 T cell receptor beta chains below, sequenced in a study of radiation and T cells in renal cell carcinoma. The method was immunoSEQ multiplex PCR; TCRdb's version includes in-frame clones alone and lacks a portion of them. Of over 120,000 clones in the sample, roughly 88% were seen once. Documented time point: baseline pretreatment blood. The treatment here: 15 Gy SBRT to primary tumor, nephrectomy 4 weeks later. The starting material was blood, obtained from a patient whose treatment included radiotherapy and nephrectomy. The receptors were sampled from a woman between 45 and 60 years old with renal cell carcinoma.

V usage is TRBV30 and J usage is TRBJ1-1; possible D gene TRBD1, 6 bases. Trimming took 4 bases from V and 1 from J, leaving 13 bases between them. This CDR3 has 14 amino acids. Germline V gene sequence: CDR1 GTSNPN, CDR2 SVGIG (reference sequence). The CDR3 region has the DNA TGTGCCTGGATAGGGGACACGCAGAACACTGAAGCTTTCTTT. Translated: CAWIGDTQNTEAFF.

V and J are TRBV7-9 and TRBJ2-1; the D gene is possibly TRBD2 (5 bases). This CDR3 spans 13 amino acids. V lost 4 bases, J lost 12 bases, and 16 bases lay in between. Germline V gene lookup returns CDR1 SEHNR and CDR2 FQNEAQ (reference sequence). The CDR3 sequence is CASSSTETGGQFF. CDR3 nucleotide sequence: TGTGCCAGCAGCTCAACGGAGACCGGAGGGCAGTTCTTC. The full variable domain, in which reference TRBV7-9 and TRBJ2-1 provide the parts outside the CDR3, is DTGVSQNPRHKITKRGQNVTFRCDPISEHNRLYWYRQTLGQGPEFLTYFQNEAQLEKSRLLSDRFSAERPKGSFSTLEIQRTEQGDSAMYLCASSSTETGGQFFGPGTRLTVL.

J is TRBJ1-4 and V is TRBV9; D remains ambiguous. CDR1 and CDR2 from the germline V gene are SGDLS and YYNGEE. CDR3 size: 14 residues. V was shortened by 2 bases and J by 0 bases, with 5 bases between the two germline ends. For the CDR3, the DNA is TGTGCCAGCAGCGTCCGGCCAACTAATGAAAAACTGTTTTTT. Its protein is CASSVRPTNEKLFF.

The rearrangement joins TRBV6-5 to TRBJ2-3, with D unclear. The germline gives CDR1 MNHEY, CDR2 SVGAGI. The CDR3 runs to 14 residues. With 10 bases removed from V and 1 base from J, the gap between germline ends came to 15 bases. CDR3 coding DNA: TGTGCCACACACAGTTCTTGGGGCACAGATACGCAGTATTTT. It translates to CATHSSWGTDTQYF.

The chain combines TRBV21-1 with TRBJ1-2; the table gives TRBD1 as D, unverified against the DNA. TRBV21-1 is assigned pseudogene status. The CDR3 extends over 13 amino acids. DNA of the CDR3: TGTGCCAGCAGCAGCCAACGACAGGGTTTAGAGACCTTC. Amino acids: CASSSQRQGLETF.

The chain combines TRBV5-1 with TRBJ1-1; D gene unclear. The CDR3 extends over 16 amino acids. Germline V gene lookup returns CDR1 SGHRS and CDR2 YFSETQ. V lost 4 bases and J lost 0, with 16 bases in between. The CDR3: CASSQLGIGLNTEAFF. CDR3 coding DNA: TGCGCCAGCAGCCAATTGGGTATAGGGCTGAACACTGAAGCTTTCTTT.

The chain joins TRBV5-4 to TRBJ2-5; 9 bases match TRBD1. V dropped 2 bases and J dropped 3; count of bases not matched to a gene: 5. This CDR3 has 15 amino acids. CDR1 is SGHNT and CDR2 is YYREEE in the germline V gene (reference sequence). The CDR3 protein is CASSFPGTGKETQYF. The CDR3 bases are TGTGCCAGCAGCTTTCCCGGGACAGGGAAAGAGACCCAGTACTTC. The complete variable domain, with remaining parts taken from reference TRBV5-4 and TRBJ2-5, reads ETGVTQSPTHLIKTRGQQVTLRCSSQSGHNTVSWYQQALGQGPQFIFQYYREEENGRGNFPPRFSGLQFPNYSSELNVNALELDDSALYLCASSFPGTGKETQYFGPGTRLLVL.

The chain is built from TRBV15 and TRBJ2-1; possibly TRBD1 or TRBD2 for D (5 bases each). The CDR3 extends over 15 amino acids. The V end lost 4 bases, the J end lost 6 bases, and 16 bases lay between the germline ends. CDR1 is LNHNV and CDR2 is YYDKDF in the germline V gene (reference sequence). The DNA of the CDR3 is TGTGCCACCAGCAAGACCGGGACCACCTCCAATGAGCAGTTCTTC. This sequence encodes CATSKTGTTSNEQFF.